These T cell receptor beta chains were read from a single sample in a study of siplizumab effects on memory and regulatory T cells. TCRdb's table, derived via immunoSEQ multiplex PCR, lists solely in-frame clones and lacks some. The table shows about 100,000 clones, with about nine tenths occurring only once. The sequenced sample was CD4+ T cells sorted from blood. The source is a human donor in good health. Some clones in this sample may be carry-over from other donors' samples. The CDR3 runs from the conserved cysteine through the conserved F or W. A D gene is named only where the DNA matches it firmly. Expanded clones are given a class, and other clones once, few, many or no size at all.

>NA|TRBV6-6|TRBJ2-7|NA
TGTGCCAGTACTCCCAGCGGGTACGAGCAGTACTTC
CASTPSGYEQYF
>NA|TRBV6-5|TRBJ1-6|TRBD1
TGTGCCAGCAGTTACAAGGGGACAGCGCCAGGATCACCCCTCCACTTT
CASSYKGTAPGSPLHF
>NA|TRBV29-1|TRBJ2-1|NA
TGCAGCGTTGATACTTCAAAGCCTCCCCCCAATGAGCAGTTCTTC
CSVDTSKPPPNEQFF
>few|TRBV2|TRBJ1-5|NA
TGTGCCAGCAGTGAGCGGCCGGGCGTCGTACAGCATTTT
CASSERPGVVQHF
>NA|TRBV7-9|TRBJ2-6|NA
TGTGCCAGCAGCCCCGCTTGGGCCAACGTCCTGACTTTC
CASSPAWANVLTF
>NA|TRBV6-4|TRBJ2-3|NA
TGTGCCAGCAGTGCCCTACACTCGTCAGATACGCAGTATTTT
CASSALHSSDTQYF
>NA|TRBV28|TRBJ1-4|NA
TGTGCCAGCAGTACGACGGGGGGCCACGAAAAACTGTTTTTT
CASSTTGGHEKLFF
>NA|TRBV6-1|TRBJ2-2|NA
TGTGCCAGCATGATGAGGACCGGATTCGCCGGGGAGCTGTTTTTT
CASMMRTGFAGELFF
>NA|TRBV19|TRBJ2-5|NA
TGTGCCAGTAGTATTCTAAGGGAAGAGACCCAGTACTTC
CASSILREETQYF
>once|TRBV18|TRBJ2-5|NA
TGTGCCAGCTCACCACACCCTACAAATCTAGACACCCAGTACTTC
CASSPHPTNLDTQYF
>NA|TRBV5-6|TRBJ2-7|NA
TGTGCCAGCAGCTTGGCCTCCGGGAGTTCCCACGAGCAGTACTTC
CASSLASGSSHEQYF
>NA|TRBV25-1|TRBJ2-4|TRBD2
TGTGCCAGCAGTGGGGGACTAGCTAGCGACATTCAGTACTTC
CASSGGLASDIQYF
>NA|TRBV27|TRBJ1-1|TRBD1
TGTGCCAGCAGCAAGCGTCCAGCGGGACAGGGTCTGAACACTGAAGCTTTCTTT
CASSKRPAGQGLNTEAFF
>NA|TRBV28|TRBJ1-2|TRBD1
TGTGCCAGCAGTGTCCCTACAGGGGGCGGCTATGGCTACACCTTC
CASSVPTGGGYGYTF
>NA|TRBV2|TRBJ2-1|TRBD2
TGTGCCAGCAGCCAGGGACTAGAGTCCGATGAGCAGTTCTTC
CASSQGLESDEQFF
>once|TRBV2|TRBJ2-7|TRBD1
TGTGCCAGCAGTGGGGCTCCGGGACAGCCCTCTTCCTACGAGCAGTACTTC
CASSGAPGQPSSYEQYF
>NA|TRBV11-3|TRBJ1-5|TRBD1
TGTGCCAGCAGCTTAAACAGGGGATCTGGGGGCAATCAGCCCCAGCATTTT
CASSLNRGSGGNQPQHF
>NA|TRBV7-9|TRBJ1-1|TRBD1
TGTGCCAGCAGCGCTTATGACAGGGAGAACACTGAAGCTTTCTTT
CASSAYDRENTEAFF
>NA|TRBV19|TRBJ2-3|TRBD2
TGTGCCAGTAGTACGGCTAGCGGGAGCTTTGAAGTCACAGATACGCAGTATTTT
CASSTASGSFEVTDTQYF
>NA|TRBV2|TRBJ1-5|TRBD1
TGTGCCAGCAGTGGCGGACAGGGCCACAATCAGCCCCAGCATTTT
CASSGGQGHNQPQHF
>NA|TRBV5-1|TRBJ2-2|TRBD2
TGCGCCAGCAGCCCGGGACTAGCGGGAATGACCGGGGAGCTGTTTTTT
CASSPGLAGMTGELFF
>NA|TRBV5-4|TRBJ2-7|TRBD2
TGTGCCAGCAGCCCCGAGGGCCTAGCGGGAAGGTACGAGCAGTACTTC
CASSPEGLAGRYEQYF
>NA|TRBV7-8|TRBJ1-2|NA
TGTGCCAGCAGCTTGTCTGCGCAGGGCCATGGCTACACCTTC
CASSLSAQGHGYTF
>NA|TRBV11-2|TRBJ1-2|NA
TGTGCCAGCAGCCCCGTTTCGGTAGGGGGCTACACCTTC
CASSPVSVGGYTF
>NA|TRBV6-6|TRBJ2-5|NA
TGTGCCAGCAGTTACGACGAGACCCAGTACTTC
CASSYDETQYF
>NA|TRBV6-5|TRBJ2-2|NA
TGTGCCAGCAGTTCTCGGGGGCCGAACACCGGGGAGCTGTTTTTT
CASSSRGPNTGELFF
>NA|TRBV29-1|TRBJ2-6|NA
TGCAGCGTTACTCCCGGAGGGGCAGCTTTCTCTGGGGCCAACGTCCTGACTTTC
CSVTPGGAAFSGANVLTF
>NA|TRBV19|TRBJ2-5|NA
TGTGCCAGTAGTTCAAGAGAGACCCAGTACTTC
CASSSRETQYF
>NA|TRBV6-6|TRBJ1-5|NA
TGTGCCAGTAAAAAACGGGGGGGCCAGCCCCAGCATTTT
CASKKRGGQPQHF
>NA|TRBV2|TRBJ2-3|TRBD1
TGTGCCAGCGGGACAGGGGGAAATACGCAGTATTTT
CASGTGGNTQYF
>NA|TRBV7-9|TRBJ1-2|NA
TGTGCCAGCAGCGTCCGGGACTCCTATGGCTACACCTTC
CASSVRDSYGYTF
>once|TRBV29-1|TRBJ1-1|TRBD1
TGCAGCGTTGAGGGGACAGGGGGAGTTGTAACTGAAGCTTTCTTT
CSVEGTGGVVTEAFF
>NA|TRBV18|TRBJ1-1|NA
TGTGCCAGCTCACCCCCTAATGGCAAGAACACTGAAGCTTTCTTT
CASSPPNGKNTEAFF
>NA|TRBV5-6|TRBJ1-5|NA
TGTGCCAGCAGCTCAAGACACCGGGCTTATAGCAATCAGCCCCAGCATTTT
CASSSRHRAYSNQPQHF
>NA|TRBV5-1|TRBJ2-3|TRBD2
TGCGCCAGCAGCTTCCGACTAGCGGGAGCGACAGATACGCAGTATTTT
CASSFRLAGATDTQYF
>NA|TRBV27|TRBJ1-3|NA
TGTGCCAGCAGTTTACAGGGTCCTGGAAACACCATATATTTT
CASSLQGPGNTIYF
>NA|TRBV5-1|TRBJ2-5|NA
TGCGCCAGCAAACCGGGGGCTTTCGCGCAAGAGACCCAGTACTTC
CASKPGAFAQETQYF
>NA|TRBV5-1|TRBJ1-3|TRBD1
TGCGCCAGCAGCTTGCGTTACAGGGGCAATGGAAACACCATATATTTT
CASSLRYRGNGNTIYF
>NA|TRBV29-1|TRBJ1-2|NA
TGCAGCGTTACCCCCGGGACCGCTGCTAACTATGGCTACACCTTC
CSVTPGTAANYGYTF
>NA|TRBV6-1|TRBJ2-7|NA
TGTGCCAGCAGGGGGGTAGCGGATAACTCCTACGAGCAGTACTTC
CASRGVADNSYEQYF
>NA|TRBV5-1|TRBJ2-7|NA
TGCGCCAGCAGCTTGGGTGCAGGACCTAATTACGAGCAGTACTTC
CASSLGAGPNYEQYF
>NA|TRBV5-1|TRBJ2-7|TRBD2
TGCGCCAGCAGCTTTTTACTAGCGTCCTCTCCAGGGGAGCAGTACTTC
CASSFLLASSPGEQYF
>once|TRBV6-5|TRBJ2-5|NA
TGTGCCAGCAGTACGTCACTTATCCAGTACTTC
CASSTSLIQYF
>NA|TRBV29-1|TRBJ1-5|NA
TGCAGCGTTGGGGATAGCAATCAGCCCCAGCATTTT
CSVGDSNQPQHF
>NA|TRBV2|TRBJ2-1|TRBD2
TGTGCCAGCATGGCGGGAGGGCCTTCGGAGCAGTTCTTC
CASMAGGPSEQFF